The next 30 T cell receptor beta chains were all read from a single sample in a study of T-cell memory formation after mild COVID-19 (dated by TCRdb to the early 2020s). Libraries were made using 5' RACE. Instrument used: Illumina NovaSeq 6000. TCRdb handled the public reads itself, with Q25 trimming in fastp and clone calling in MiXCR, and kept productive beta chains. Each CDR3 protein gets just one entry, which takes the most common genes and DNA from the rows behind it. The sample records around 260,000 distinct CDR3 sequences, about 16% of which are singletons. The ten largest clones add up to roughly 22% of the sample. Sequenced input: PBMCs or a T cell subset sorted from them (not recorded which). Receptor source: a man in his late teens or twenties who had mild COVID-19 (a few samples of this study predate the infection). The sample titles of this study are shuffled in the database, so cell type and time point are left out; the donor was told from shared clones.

Written as DNA, the CDR3 is TGTGCCAGCAGCTTCCAACGAGGCACCCAAGAGACCCAGTACTTC. It yields the protein CASSFQRGTQETQYF. This chain links TRBV7-2 with TRBJ2-5; D gene ambiguous. The CDR3 extends over 15 amino acids. The V gene lost 3 bases and the J gene lost 1 base, with 12 bases spanning the gap. Germline V gene lookup returns CDR1 SGHTA and CDR2 FQGNSA.

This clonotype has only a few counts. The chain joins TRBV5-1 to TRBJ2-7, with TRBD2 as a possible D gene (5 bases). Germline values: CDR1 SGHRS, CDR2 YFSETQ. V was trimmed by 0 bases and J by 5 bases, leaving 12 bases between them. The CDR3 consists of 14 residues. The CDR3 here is CASSLAVVGDEQYF. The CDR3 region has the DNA TGCGCCAGCAGCTTGGCGGTGGTGGGAGACGAGCAGTACTTC.

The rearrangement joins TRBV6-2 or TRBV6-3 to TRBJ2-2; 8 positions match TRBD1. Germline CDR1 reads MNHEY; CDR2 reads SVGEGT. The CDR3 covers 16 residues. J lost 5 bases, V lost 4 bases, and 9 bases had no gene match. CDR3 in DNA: TGTGCCAGCAGTTTTTACAGGGGGAAGCGGACCGGGGAGCTGTTTTTT. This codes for CASSFYRGKRTGELFF.

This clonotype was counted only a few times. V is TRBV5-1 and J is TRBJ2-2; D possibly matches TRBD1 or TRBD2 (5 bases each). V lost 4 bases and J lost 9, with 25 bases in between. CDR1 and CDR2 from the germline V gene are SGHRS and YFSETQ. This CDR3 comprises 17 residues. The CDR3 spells CASSVGPTGGRSRELFF. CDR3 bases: TGCGCCAGCAGCGTGGGACCCACAGGTGGTAGATCCCGGGAGCTGTTTTTT.

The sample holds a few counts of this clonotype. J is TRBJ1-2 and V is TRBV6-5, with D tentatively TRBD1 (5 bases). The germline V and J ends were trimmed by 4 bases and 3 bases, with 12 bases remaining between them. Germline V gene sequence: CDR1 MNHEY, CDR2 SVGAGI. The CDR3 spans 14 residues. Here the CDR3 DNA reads TGTGCCAGCAGTTTAGCCGACAGCTACTATGGCTACACCTTC. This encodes CASSLADSYYGYTF.

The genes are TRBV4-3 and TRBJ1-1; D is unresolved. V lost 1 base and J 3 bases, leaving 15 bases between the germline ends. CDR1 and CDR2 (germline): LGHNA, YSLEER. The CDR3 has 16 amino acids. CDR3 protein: CASSQVFLRVDTEAFF. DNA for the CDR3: TGCGCCAGCAGCCAAGTATTCCTGCGGGTGGACACTGAAGCTTTCTTT.

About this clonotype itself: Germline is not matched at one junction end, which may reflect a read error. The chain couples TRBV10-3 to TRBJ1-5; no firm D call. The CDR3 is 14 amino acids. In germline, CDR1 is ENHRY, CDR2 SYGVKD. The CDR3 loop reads CALSERQVDQPQHF. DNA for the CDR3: TGTGCCCTCAGTGAGAGGCAGGTGGATCAGCCCCAGCATTTT.

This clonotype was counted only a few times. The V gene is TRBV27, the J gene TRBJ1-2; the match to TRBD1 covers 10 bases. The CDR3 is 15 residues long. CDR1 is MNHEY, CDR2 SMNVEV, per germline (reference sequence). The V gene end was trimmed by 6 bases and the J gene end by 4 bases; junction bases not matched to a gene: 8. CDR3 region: CASRPTGGAGYGYTF. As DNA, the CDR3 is TGTGCCAGCAGGCCGACAGGGGGCGCTGGCTATGGCTACACCTTC.

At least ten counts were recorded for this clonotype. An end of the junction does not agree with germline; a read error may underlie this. In DNA form, the CDR3 reads TGTGCCAGCAGCTCCGGACAAGGCACAGATACGCAGTATTTT. Translation: CASSSGQGTDTQYF. This rearrangement joins TRBV5-1 to TRBJ2-3; perhaps TRBD1 as D (5 bases). Per the germline V gene, CDR1 is SGHRS and CDR2 is YFSETQ. The CDR3 loop spans 14 amino acids.

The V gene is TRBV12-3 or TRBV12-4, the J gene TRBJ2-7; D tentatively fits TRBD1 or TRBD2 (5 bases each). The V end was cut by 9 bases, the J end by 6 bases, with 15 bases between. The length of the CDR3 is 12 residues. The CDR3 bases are TGTGCCAGGGGTGGGGGACCTGGCGAGCAGTACGTC. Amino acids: CARGGGPGEQYV.

The CDR3 loop reads CASSLPFGPGETQYF. DNA of the CDR3: TGCGCCAGCAGCTTGCCGTTCGGGCCGGGTGAGACCCAGTACTTC. The genes are TRBV5-1 and TRBJ2-5; D gene uncertain. The CDR3 is 15 amino acids. Looked up from germline, CDR1 is SGHRS and CDR2 is YFSETQ. Trimming left V 1 base short and J 5 bases short, with 15 bases between.

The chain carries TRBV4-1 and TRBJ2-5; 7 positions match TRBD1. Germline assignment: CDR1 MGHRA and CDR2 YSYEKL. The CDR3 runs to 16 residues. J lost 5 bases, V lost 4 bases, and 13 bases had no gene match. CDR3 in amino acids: CASSPRTLTGLETQYF. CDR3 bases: TGCGCCAGCAGCCCCAGGACACTGACAGGGCTGGAGACCCAGTACTTC.

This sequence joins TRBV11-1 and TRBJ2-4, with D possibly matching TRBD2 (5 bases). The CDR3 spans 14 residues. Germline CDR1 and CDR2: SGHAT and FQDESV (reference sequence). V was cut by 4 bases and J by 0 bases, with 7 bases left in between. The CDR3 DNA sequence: TGTGCCAGCAGCTCGGGGATAGCCAAAAACATTCAGTACTTC. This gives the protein CASSSGIAKNIQYF.

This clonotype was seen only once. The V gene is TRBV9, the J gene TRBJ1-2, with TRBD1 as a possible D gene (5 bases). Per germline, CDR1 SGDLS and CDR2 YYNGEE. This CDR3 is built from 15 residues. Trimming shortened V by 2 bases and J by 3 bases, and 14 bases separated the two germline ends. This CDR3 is CASSVGTVGDYGYTF. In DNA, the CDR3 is TGTGCCAGCAGCGTGGGGACGGTTGGGGACTATGGCTACACCTTC.

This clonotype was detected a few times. The CDR3 loop reads CASSEALTSGEESDTQYF. In nucleotides, the CDR3 is TGTGCCAGCAGCGAGGCCCTTACTAGCGGGGAGGAATCAGATACGCAGTATTTT. V usage is TRBV9 and J usage is TRBJ2-3; 10 bases are a match to TRBD2. The CDR3 spans 18 residues. V was clipped by 3 bases and J by 4 bases; unmatched bases: 14. Germline V gene lookup returns CDR1 SGDLS and CDR2 YYNGEE. Full variable domain (outside the CDR3, taken from reference TRBV9 and TRBJ2-3): DSGVTQTPKHLITATGQRVTLRCSPRSGDLSVYWYQQSLDQGLQFLIQYYNGEERAKGNILERFSAQQFPDLHSELNLSSLELGDSALYFCASSEALTSGEESDTQYFGPGTRLTVL.

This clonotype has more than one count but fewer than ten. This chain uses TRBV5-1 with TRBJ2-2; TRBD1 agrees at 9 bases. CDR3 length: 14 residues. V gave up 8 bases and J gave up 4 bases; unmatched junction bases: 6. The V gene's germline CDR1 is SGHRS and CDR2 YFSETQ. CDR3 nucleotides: TGCGCCAGTATCCGGGACAGGGCCACCGGGGAGCTGTTTTTT. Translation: CASIRDRATGELFF.

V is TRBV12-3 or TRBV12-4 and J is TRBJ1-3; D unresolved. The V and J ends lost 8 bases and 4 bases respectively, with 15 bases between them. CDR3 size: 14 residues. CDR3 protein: CASGRGTAGNTIYF. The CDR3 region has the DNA TGTGCCAGCGGCCGGGGAACAGCGGGAAACACCATATATTTT.

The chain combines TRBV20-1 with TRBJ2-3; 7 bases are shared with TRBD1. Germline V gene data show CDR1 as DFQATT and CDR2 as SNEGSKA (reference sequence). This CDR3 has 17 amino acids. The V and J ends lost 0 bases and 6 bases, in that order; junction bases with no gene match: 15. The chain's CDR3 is CSARDHTGIQGMDTQYF. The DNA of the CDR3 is TGCAGTGCTAGAGATCACACTGGAATACAGGGGATGGATACGCAGTATTTT.

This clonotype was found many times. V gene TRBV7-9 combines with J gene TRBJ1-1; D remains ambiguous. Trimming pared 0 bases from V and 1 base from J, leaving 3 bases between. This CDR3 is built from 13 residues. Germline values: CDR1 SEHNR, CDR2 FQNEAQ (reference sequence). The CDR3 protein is CASSLAPNTEAFF. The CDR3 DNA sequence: TGTGCCAGCAGCTTAGCACCGAACACTGAAGCTTTCTTT.

The CDR3 loop reads CASSLGGQGPSTF. CDR3 nucleotide sequence: TGTGCCAGCAGCTTAGGTGGACAGGGACCTTCCACCTTC. This chain joins TRBV7-3 and TRBJ1-2; 8 bases map to TRBD1. The V gene end was trimmed by 2 bases and the J gene end by 13 bases; junction bases not matched to a gene: 9. The CDR3 covers 13 residues. The germline V gene has CDR1 SGHTA and CDR2 FQGTGA.

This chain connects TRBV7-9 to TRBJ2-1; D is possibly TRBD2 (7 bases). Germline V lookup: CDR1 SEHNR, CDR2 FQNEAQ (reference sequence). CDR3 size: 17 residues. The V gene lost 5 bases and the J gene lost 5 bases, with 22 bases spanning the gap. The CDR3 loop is CASSQKGSGGSDNEQFF. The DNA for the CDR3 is TGTGCCAGCAGCCAAAAAGGTTCGGGGGGCAGCGACAATGAGCAGTTCTTC. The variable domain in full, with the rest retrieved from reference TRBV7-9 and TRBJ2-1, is DTGVSQNPRHKITKRGQNVTFRCDPISEHNRLYWYRQTLGQGPEFLTYFQNEAQLEKSRLLSDRFSAERPKGSFSTLEIQRTEQGDSAMYLCASSQKGSGGSDNEQFFGPGTRLTVL.

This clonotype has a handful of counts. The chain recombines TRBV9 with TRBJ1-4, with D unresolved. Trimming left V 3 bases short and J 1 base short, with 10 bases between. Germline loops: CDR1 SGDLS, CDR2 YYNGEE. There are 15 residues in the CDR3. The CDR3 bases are TGTGCCAGCAGCGCCTCGACGGGAACTAATGAAAAACTGTTTTTT. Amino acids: CASSASTGTNEKLFF. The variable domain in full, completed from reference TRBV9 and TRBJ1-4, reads DSGVTQTPKHLITATGQRVTLRCSPRSGDLSVYWYQQSLDQGLQFLIQYYNGEERAKGNILERFSAQQFPDLHSELNLSSLELGDSALYFCASSASTGTNEKLFFGSGTQLSVL.

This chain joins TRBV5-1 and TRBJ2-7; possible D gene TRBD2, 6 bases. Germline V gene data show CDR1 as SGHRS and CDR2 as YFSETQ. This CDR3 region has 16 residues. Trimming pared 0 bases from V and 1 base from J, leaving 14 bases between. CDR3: CASSLDLGGKSYEQYF. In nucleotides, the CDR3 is TGCGCCAGCAGCTTGGATTTAGGCGGGAAGTCCTACGAGCAGTACTTC.

As DNA, the CDR3 is TGTGCCAGCAGTGGTTGGGGTACGGGCTCTTACGAGCAGTACTTC. Amino acid sequence: CASSGWGTGSYEQYF. The chain couples TRBV2 to TRBJ2-7; D gene ambiguous. The CDR3 spans 15 residues. V was cut by 4 bases and J by 4 bases, with 17 bases left in between. Germline CDR1 SNHLY, CDR2 FYNNEI.

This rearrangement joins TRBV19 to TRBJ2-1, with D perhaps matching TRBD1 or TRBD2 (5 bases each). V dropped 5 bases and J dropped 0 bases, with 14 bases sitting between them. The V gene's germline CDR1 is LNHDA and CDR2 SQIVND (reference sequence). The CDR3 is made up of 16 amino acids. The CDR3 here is CASSPPGTSSYNEQFF. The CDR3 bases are TGTGCCAGTAGTCCCCCCGGGACCAGCTCCTACAATGAGCAGTTCTTC. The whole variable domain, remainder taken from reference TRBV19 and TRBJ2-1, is DGGITQSPKYLFRKEGQNVTLSCEQNLNHDAMYWYRQDPGQGLRLIYYSQIVNDFQKGDIAEGYSVSREKKESFPLTVTSAQKNPTAFYLCASSPPGTSSYNEQFFGPGTRLTVL.

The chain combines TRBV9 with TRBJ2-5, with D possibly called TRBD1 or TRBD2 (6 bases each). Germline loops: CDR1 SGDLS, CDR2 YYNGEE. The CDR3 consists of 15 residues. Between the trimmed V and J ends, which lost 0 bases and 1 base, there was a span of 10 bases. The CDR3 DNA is TGTGCCAGCAGCGTAGCCGGGGGCCTCCAAGAGACCCAGTACTTC. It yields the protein CASSVAGGLQETQYF. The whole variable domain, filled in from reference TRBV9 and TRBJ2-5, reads DSGVTQTPKHLITATGQRVTLRCSPRSGDLSVYWYQQSLDQGLQFLIQYYNGEERAKGNILERFSAQQFPDLHSELNLSSLELGDSALYFCASSVAGGLQETQYFGPGTRLLVL.

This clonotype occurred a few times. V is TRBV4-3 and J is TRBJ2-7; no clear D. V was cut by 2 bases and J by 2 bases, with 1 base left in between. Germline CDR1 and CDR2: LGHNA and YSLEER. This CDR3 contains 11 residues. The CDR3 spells CASSQTYEQYV. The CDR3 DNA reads TGCGCCAGCAGCCAAACCTACGAGCAGTACGTC.

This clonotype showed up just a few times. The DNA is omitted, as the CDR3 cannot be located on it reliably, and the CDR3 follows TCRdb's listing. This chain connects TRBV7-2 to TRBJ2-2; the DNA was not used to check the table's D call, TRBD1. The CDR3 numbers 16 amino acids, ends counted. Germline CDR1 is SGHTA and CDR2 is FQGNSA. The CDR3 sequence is CASSLEQVEHRGAVFF.

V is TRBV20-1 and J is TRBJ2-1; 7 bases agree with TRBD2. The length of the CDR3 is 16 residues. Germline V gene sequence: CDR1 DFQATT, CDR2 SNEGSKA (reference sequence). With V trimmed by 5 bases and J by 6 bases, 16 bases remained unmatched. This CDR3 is CSAWPPGEGSPNEQFF. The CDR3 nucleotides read TGCAGTGCTTGGCCCCCCGGGGAGGGGAGCCCCAATGAGCAGTTCTTC.

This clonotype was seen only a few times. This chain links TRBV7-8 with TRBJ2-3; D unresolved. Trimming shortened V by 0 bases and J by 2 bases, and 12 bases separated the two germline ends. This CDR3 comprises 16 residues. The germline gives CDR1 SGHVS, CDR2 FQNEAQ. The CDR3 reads CASSLAPPGYTDTQYF. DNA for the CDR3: TGTGCCAGCAGCTTAGCGCCCCCCGGGTACACAGATACGCAGTATTTT.